This T cell receptor (beta chain) was obtained from a study of blood T cell repertoires in COVID-19. Study-wide context: Sites in the United States, Italy and Spain provided acute and convalescent COVID-19 samples.

Sequencing used immunoSEQ multiplex PCR; TCRdb keeps in-frame clones, though not all of them. In the table there are under 200,000 clones, about 87% of which are singletons. Trimming stripped 0 bases from V and 5 bases from J, with 13 bases between. The germline CDR1 and CDR2 sequences are SGHRS and YFSETQ. The CDR3 length is 15 residues. The receptor was derived from a man between 18 and 35 years old with active or convalescent COVID-19. The genes are TRBV5-1 and TRBJ2-3; D not certain. The sequenced material came from peripheral blood. CDR3 sequence reads: CASSLDPTVGDTQYF. As DNA, the CDR3 is TGCGCCAGCAGCTTGGACCCCACGGTTGGAGATACGCAGTATTTT.